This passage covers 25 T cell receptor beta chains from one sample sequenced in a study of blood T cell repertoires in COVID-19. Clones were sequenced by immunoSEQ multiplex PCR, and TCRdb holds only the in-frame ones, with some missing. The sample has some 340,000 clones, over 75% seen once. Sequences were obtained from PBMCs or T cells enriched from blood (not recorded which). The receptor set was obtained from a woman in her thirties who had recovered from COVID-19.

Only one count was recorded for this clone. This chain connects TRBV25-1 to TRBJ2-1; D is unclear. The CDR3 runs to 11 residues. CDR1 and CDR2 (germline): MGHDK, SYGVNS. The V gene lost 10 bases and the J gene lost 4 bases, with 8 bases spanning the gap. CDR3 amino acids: CATLGYNEQFF. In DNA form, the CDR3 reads TGTGCCACCCTCGGGTACAATGAGCAGTTCTTC. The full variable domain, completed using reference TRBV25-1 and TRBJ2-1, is EADIYQTPRYLVIGTGKKITLECSQTMGHDKMYWYQQDPGMELHLIHYSYGVNSTEKGDLSSESTVSRIRTEHFPLTLESARPSHTSQYLCATLGYNEQFFGPGTRLTVL.

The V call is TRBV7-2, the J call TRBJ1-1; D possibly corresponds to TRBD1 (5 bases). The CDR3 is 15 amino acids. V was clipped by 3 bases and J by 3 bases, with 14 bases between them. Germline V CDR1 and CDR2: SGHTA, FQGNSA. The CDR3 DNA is TGTGCCAGCAGCTTTGTGACAGCTAGGGACACTGAAGCTTTCTTT. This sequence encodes CASSFVTARDTEAFF.

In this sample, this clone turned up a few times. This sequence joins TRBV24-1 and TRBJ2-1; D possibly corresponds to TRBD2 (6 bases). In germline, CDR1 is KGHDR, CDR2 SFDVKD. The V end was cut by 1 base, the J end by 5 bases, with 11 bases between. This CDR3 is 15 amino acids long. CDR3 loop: CATSDFPGRNNEQFF. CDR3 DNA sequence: TGTGCCACCAGTGATTTCCCAGGGAGGAACAATGAGCAGTTCTTC.

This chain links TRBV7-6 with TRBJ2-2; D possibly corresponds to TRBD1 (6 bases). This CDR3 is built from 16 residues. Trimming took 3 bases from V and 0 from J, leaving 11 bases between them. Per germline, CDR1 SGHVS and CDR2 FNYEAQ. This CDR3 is CASSLETGANTGELFF. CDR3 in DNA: TGTGCCAGCAGCTTGGAGACAGGCGCGAACACCGGGGAGCTGTTTTTT.

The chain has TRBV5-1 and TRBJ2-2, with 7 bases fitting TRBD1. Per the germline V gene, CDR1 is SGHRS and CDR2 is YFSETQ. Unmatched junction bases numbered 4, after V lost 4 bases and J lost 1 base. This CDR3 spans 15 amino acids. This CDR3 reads CASSPDRLNTGELFF. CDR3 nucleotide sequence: TGCGCCAGCAGCCCGGACAGGTTGAACACCGGGGAGCTGTTTTTT.

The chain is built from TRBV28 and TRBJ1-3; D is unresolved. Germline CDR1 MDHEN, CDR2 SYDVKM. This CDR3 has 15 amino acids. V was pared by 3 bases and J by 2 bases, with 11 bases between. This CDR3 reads CASSFDTSTGNTIYF. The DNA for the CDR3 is TGTGCCAGCAGTTTTGACACCTCAACTGGAAACACCATATATTTT.

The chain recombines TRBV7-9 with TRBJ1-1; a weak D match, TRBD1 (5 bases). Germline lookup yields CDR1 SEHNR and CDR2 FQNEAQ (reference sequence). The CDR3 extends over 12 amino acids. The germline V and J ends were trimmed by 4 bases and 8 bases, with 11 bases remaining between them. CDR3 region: CASSYTPGEAFF. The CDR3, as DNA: TGTGCCAGCAGCTATACCCCAGGGGAAGCTTTCTTT.

The DNA of the CDR3 is TGTGCCAGTAACGAGGGCCTGGTGAATTCACCCCTCCACTTT. Its protein product is CASNEGLVNSPLHF. The chain combines TRBV19 with TRBJ1-6; D is uncertain. This CDR3 has 14 amino acids. V lost 7 bases and J 7 bases, leaving 14 bases between the germline ends. The germline V gene encodes CDR1 LNHDA and CDR2 SQIVND (reference sequence).

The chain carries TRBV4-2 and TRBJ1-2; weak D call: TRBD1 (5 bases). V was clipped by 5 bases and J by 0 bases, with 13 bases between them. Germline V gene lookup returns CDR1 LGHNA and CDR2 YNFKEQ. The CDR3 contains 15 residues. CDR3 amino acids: CASSLGETANYGYTF. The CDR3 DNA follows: TGTGCCAGCAGCTTGGGTGAGACAGCTAACTATGGCTACACCTTC.

CDR3 residues: CAISEGADEKLFF. CDR3 nucleotides: TGTGCCATTTCGGAGGGAGCGGATGAAAAACTGTTTTTT. The chain links TRBV19 to TRBJ1-4, with unresolved D. This CDR3 has 13 residues. Trimming took 10 bases from V and 6 from J, leaving 15 bases between them. Germline CDR1 is LNHDA and CDR2 is SQIVND (reference sequence).

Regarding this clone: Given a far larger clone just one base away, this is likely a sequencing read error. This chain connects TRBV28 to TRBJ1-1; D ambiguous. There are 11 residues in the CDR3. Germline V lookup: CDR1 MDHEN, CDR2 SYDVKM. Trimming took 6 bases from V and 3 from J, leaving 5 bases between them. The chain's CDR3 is CASRSDTEAFF. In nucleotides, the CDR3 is TGTGCCAGCAGGTCAGACACTGAAGCTTTCTTT.

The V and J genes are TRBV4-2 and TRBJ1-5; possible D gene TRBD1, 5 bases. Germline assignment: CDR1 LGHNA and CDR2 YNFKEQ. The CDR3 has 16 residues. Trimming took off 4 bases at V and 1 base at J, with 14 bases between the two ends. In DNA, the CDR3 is TGTGCCAGCAGCCCCGGGGGTGAGTTGAGCAATCAGCCCCAGCATTTT. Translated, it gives CASSPGGELSNQPQHF.

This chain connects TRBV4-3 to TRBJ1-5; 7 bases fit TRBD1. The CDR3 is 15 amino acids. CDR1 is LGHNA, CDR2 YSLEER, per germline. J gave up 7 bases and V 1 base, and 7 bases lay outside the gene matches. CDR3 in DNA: TGCGCCAGCAGCCAAGCCGAGGGGGCCCGGCAGCCCCAGCATTTT. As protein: CASSQAEGARQPQHF.

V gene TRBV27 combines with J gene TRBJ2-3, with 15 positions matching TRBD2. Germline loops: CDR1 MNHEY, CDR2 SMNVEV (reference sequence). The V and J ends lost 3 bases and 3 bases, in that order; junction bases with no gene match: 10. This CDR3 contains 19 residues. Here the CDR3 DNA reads TGTGCCAGCAGTTTTACGGGACTAGCGGGGGGAAAGGCGACAGATACGCAGTATTTT. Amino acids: CASSFTGLAGGKATDTQYF.

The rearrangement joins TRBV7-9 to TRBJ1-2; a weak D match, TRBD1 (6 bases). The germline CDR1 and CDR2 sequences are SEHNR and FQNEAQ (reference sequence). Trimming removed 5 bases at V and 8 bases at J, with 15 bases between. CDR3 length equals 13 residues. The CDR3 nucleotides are TGTGCCAGCAGCCCTCAGGGGAGGGAGGGCTACACCTTC. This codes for CASSPQGREGYTF.

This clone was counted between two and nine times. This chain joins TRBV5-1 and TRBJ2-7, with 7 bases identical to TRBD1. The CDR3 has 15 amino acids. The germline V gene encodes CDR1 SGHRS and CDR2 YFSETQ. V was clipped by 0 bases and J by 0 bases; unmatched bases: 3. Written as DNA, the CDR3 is TGCGCCAGCAGCTTGGTAGGGGACAGCTCCTACGAGCAGTACTTC. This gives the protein CASSLVGDSSYEQYF.

The CDR3 region has the DNA TGTGCCAGCAGCGACGACAGGAGGAGCTATGGCTACACCTTC. Translation: CASSDDRRSYGYTF. This rearrangement joins TRBV5-8 to TRBJ1-2; TRBD1 might be the D (6 bases). The CDR3 covers 14 residues. The germline V and J ends were trimmed by 4 bases and 4 bases, with 14 bases remaining between them. The germline V gene has CDR1 SGHTS and CDR2 YDEGEE.

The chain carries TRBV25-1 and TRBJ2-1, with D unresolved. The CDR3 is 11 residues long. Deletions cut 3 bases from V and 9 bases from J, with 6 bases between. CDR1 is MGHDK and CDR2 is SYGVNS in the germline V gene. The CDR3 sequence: CASSDTGEQFF. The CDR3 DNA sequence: TGTGCCAGCAGTGATACCGGTGAGCAGTTCTTC.

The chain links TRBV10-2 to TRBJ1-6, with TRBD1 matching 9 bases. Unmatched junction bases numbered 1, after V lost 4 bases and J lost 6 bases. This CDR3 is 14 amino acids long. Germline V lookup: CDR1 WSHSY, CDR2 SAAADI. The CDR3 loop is CASSAGQGNSPLHF. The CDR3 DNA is TGCGCCAGCAGTGCGGGACAGGGTAATTCACCCCTCCACTTT.

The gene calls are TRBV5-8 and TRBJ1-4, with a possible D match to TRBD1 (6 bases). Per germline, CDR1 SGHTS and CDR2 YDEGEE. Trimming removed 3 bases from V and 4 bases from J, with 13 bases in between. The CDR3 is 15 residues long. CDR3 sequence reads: CASSWGPGVNEKLFF. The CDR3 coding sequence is TGTGCCAGCAGCTGGGGGCCGGGTGTTAATGAAAAACTGTTTTTT.

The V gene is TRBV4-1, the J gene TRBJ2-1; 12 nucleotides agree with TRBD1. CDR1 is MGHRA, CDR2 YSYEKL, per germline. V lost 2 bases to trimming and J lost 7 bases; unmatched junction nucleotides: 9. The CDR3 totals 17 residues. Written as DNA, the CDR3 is TGCGCCAGCAGCCAAACCCCGGGGACAGGGGGCAATAATGAGCAGTTCTTC. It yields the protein CASSQTPGTGGNNEQFF.

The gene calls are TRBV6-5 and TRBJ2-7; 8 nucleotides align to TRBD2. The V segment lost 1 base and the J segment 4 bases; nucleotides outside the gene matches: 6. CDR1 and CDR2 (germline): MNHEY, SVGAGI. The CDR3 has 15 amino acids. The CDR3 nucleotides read TGTGCCAGCAGTTACTTACCCAGCGGGAGATACGAGCAGTACTTC. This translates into CASSYLPSGRYEQYF.

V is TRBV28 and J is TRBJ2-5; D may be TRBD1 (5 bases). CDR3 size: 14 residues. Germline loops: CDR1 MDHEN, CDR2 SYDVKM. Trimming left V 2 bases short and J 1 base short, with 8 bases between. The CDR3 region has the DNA TGTGCCAGCAGTTTAGGGGCACTCCAAGAGACCCAGTACTTC. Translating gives CASSLGALQETQYF. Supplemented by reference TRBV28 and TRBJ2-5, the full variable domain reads DVKVTQSSRYLVKRTGEKVFLECVQDMDHENMFWYRQDPGLGLRLIYFSYDVKMKEKGDIPEGYSVSREKKERFSLILESASTNQTSMYLCASSLGALQETQYFGPGTRLLVL.

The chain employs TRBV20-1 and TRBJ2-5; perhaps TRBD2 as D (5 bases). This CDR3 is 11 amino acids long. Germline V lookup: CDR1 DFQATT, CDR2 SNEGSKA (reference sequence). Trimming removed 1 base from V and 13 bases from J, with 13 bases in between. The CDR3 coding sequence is TGCAGTGCTAGAGCCCGGGAAGTTCCGTACTTC. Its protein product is CSARAREVPYF.

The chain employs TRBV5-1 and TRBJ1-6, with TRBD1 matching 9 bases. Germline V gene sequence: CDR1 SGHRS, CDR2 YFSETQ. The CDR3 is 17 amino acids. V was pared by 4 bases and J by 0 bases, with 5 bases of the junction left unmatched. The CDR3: CASSAGQGSSYNSPLHF. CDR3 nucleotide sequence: TGCGCCAGCAGCGCCGGACAGGGGAGCTCCTATAATTCACCCCTCCACTTT.